A selection of T cell receptor beta chains follows, all from one sample in a study of blood T cell repertoires in COVID-19. The protocol was immunoSEQ multiplex PCR, while the TCRdb copy is restricted to in-frame clones and leaves out a portion. The sample shows 200,000 to 250,000 clones, around nine tenths of them seen only once. Input material: peripheral blood. Receptors originate from a woman between 18 and 29 years old who had recovered from COVID-19. The CDR3 runs from the conserved cysteine through the conserved F or W. A D gene is named only where the DNA matches it firmly. Not all rows give a size; the values are once, few, many and, for expanded clones, a class.

CDR3 length,V gene,J gene,D gene,clone size,CDR3 protein,CDR3 DNA
15,TRBV7-7,TRBJ2-3,NA,NA,CASSQGAGAADTQYF,TGTGCCAGCAGCCAAGGTGCAGGGGCGGCAGATACGCAGTATTTT
13,TRBV6-6,TRBJ2-5,TRBD2,once,CASTGLVQETQYF,TGTGCCAGCACGGGACTAGTTCAAGAGACCCAGTACTTC
15,TRBV3-1/TRBV3-2,TRBJ1-2,NA,NA,CASNPPRTDNYGYTF,TGTGCCAGCAACCCCCCCCGGACAGATAACTATGGCTACACCTTC
19,TRBV11-3,TRBJ2-7,TRBD1,NA,CASSLEAKLRDRGIYEQYF,TGTGCCAGCAGCTTAGAAGCGAAGTTACGGGACAGGGGGATCTACGAGCAGTACTTC
16,TRBV19,TRBJ1-5,NA,NA,CASSIQQGFGNQPQHF,TGTGCCAGTAGTATTCAGCAGGGGTTCGGCAATCAGCCCCAGCATTTT
15,TRBV28,TRBJ1-2,NA,NA,CASSSSGLSQRGYTF,TGTGCCAGCAGTTCCTCGGGTCTCTCCCAACGTGGCTACACCTTC
13,TRBV19,TRBJ1-5,NA,NA,CASSYTDYQPQHF,TGTGCCAGTAGTTATACAGATTATCAGCCCCAGCATTTT
13,TRBV18,TRBJ2-7,NA,once,CASSPGPFYEQYF,TGTGCCAGCTCACCAGGGCCGTTCTACGAGCAGTACTTC
17,TRBV3-1/TRBV3-2,TRBJ2-2,TRBD2,NA,CASSQERAGVDTGELFF,TGTGCCAGCAGCCAAGAAAGAGCGGGAGTGGACACCGGGGAGCTGTTTTTT
16,TRBV27,TRBJ2-7,TRBD1,NA,CASNNFARTGAYEQYF,TGTGCCAGCAATAACTTTGCCCGGACAGGGGCTTACGAGCAGTACTTC
15,TRBV25-1,TRBJ1-5,NA,NA,CASSESGLGDQPQHF,TGTGCCAGCAGTGAAAGTGGTCTCGGAGATCAGCCCCAGCATTTT
13,TRBV28,TRBJ2-7,NA,NA,CASSLTRVDEQYF,TGTGCCAGCAGTTTAACCAGGGTTGACGAGCAGTACTTC
17,TRBV30,TRBJ2-1,TRBD1,NA,CACRDRGLVQPYNEQFF,TGTGCCTGCAGGGACAGGGGCCTAGTACAGCCCTACAATGAGCAGTTCTTC
14,TRBV7-9,TRBJ2-1,TRBD2,NA,CASSIVGRANEQFF,TGTGCCAGCAGCATAGTAGGGAGGGCAAATGAGCAGTTCTTC
14,TRBV28,TRBJ1-1,NA,NA,CASSPDKLNTEAFF,TGTGCCAGCAGTCCGGACAAGCTGAACACTGAAGCTTTCTTT
15,TRBV3-1/TRBV3-2,TRBJ1-2,NA,NA,CASSQVEAARGGYTF,TGTGCCAGCAGCCAAGTTGAGGCCGCCAGAGGTGGCTACACCTTC
13,TRBV14,TRBJ2-7,NA,NA,CASSQVPASEQYF,TGTGCCAGCAGCCAAGTCCCCGCTAGCGAGCAGTACTTC
15,TRBV9,TRBJ1-2,TRBD1,NA,CASSVRAGGIYGYTF,TGTGCCAGCAGCGTACGGGCAGGGGGCATCTATGGCTACACCTTC
16,TRBV4-2,TRBJ2-7,TRBD1,NA,CASSQNSRQGAREQYF,TGTGCCAGCAGCCAAAACTCGCGACAGGGGGCTCGGGAGCAGTACTTC
17,TRBV7-2,TRBJ2-1,TRBD2,NA,CASSPVVAGFLFGEQFF,TGTGCCAGCAGTCCCGTGGTAGCGGGATTCCTTTTCGGTGAGCAGTTCTTC
17,TRBV18,TRBJ1-3,NA,NA,CASSPGTGSYSGNTIYF,TGTGCCAGCTCACCGGGGACTGGTTCTTACTCTGGAAACACCATATATTTT
11,TRBV19,TRBJ2-7,NA,NA,CASSIGDTKYF,TGTGCCAGTAGTATCGGGGACACGAAGTACTTC
14,TRBV5-6,TRBJ1-1,NA,NA,CASSPGTINTEAFF,TGTGCCAGCAGCCCCGGGACAATTAACACTGAAGCTTTCTTT
15,TRBV7-9,TRBJ1-3,NA,NA,CASSLETGPGNTIYF,TGTGCCAGCAGCTTAGAGACAGGCCCTGGAAACACCATATATTTT
15,TRBV7-3,TRBJ2-3,NA,NA,CASSLYQGSTDTQYF,TGTGCCAGCAGCTTATATCAGGGTAGCACAGATACGCAGTATTTT
17,TRBV5-1,TRBJ1-3,TRBD1,NA,CASSFRTGDLSGNTIYF,TGCGCCAGCAGTTTTAGGACAGGGGACCTCTCTGGAAACACCATATATTTT
15,TRBV7-3,TRBJ2-1,NA,NA,CASSFFRGSYNEQFF,TGTGCCAGCAGCTTCTTTCGGGGGTCCTACAATGAGCAGTTCTTC
14,TRBV19,TRBJ1-5,NA,once,CASSWGAGNQPQHF,TGTGCCAGTAGTTGGGGCGCTGGCAATCAGCCCCAGCATTTT
16,TRBV7-9,TRBJ1-1,NA,NA,CASSSHPGLSNTEAFF,TGTGCCAGCAGCTCGCACCCGGGTCTATCGAACACTGAAGCTTTCTTT
14,TRBV11-3,TRBJ2-1,TRBD1,NA,CASSSTGGGNEQFF,TGTGCCAGCAGCTCCACAGGGGGAGGCAATGAGCAGTTCTTC
12,TRBV6-5,TRBJ2-2,NA,NA,CASGLNTGELFF,TGTGCCAGCGGCCTCAACACCGGGGAGCTGTTTTTT
14,TRBV25-1,TRBJ1-1,NA,NA,CASSLEGYGTEAFF,TGTGCCAGCAGTCTCGAGGGTTATGGAACTGAAGCTTTCTTT
15,TRBV19,TRBJ1-1,TRBD1,NA,CASSSQGAGSTEAFF,TGTGCCAGTAGTAGTCAGGGGGCAGGGAGCACTGAAGCTTTCTTT
13,TRBV7-3,TRBJ2-1,NA,NA,CASRLGPNNEQFF,TGTGCCAGCCGGCTAGGCCCCAACAATGAGCAGTTCTTC
13,TRBV4-3,TRBJ2-1,NA,NA,CASSPELLGEQFF,TGCGCCAGCAGCCCGGAACTACTAGGGGAGCAGTTCTTC
14,TRBV10-3,TRBJ1-3,TRBD1,NA,CAIRGQISGNTIYF,TGTGCCATCAGGGGACAGATCTCTGGAAACACCATATATTTT
15,TRBV7-3,TRBJ2-1,NA,once,CASSFRGDSYNEQFF,TGTGCCAGCAGCTTTCGCGGCGACTCCTACAATGAGCAGTTCTTC
15,TRBV10-3,TRBJ2-5,TRBD2,NA,CAISDSREVQETQYF,TGTGCCATCAGTGACTCGCGGGAGGTACAAGAGACCCAGTACTTC
14,TRBV19,TRBJ1-2,TRBD1,NA,CASSILTGAYGYTF,TGTGCCAGTAGTATTTTGACAGGGGCGTATGGCTACACCTTC
13,TRBV27,TRBJ1-4,NA,once,CASSGTTNEKLFF,TGTGCCAGCTCAGGCACAACTAATGAAAAACTGTTTTTT
15,TRBV24-1,TRBJ2-2,TRBD1,NA,CATSPGTENTGELFF,TGTGCCACCAGTCCCGGGACAGAAAACACCGGGGAGCTGTTTTTT
11,TRBV5-1,TRBJ2-5,NA,once,CASLQEETQYF,TGCGCCAGCTTACAGGAAGAGACCCAGTACTTC
14,TRBV3-1/TRBV3-2,TRBJ2-1,TRBD2,NA,CASSQEGTIGEQFF,TGTGCCAGCAGCCAAGAGGGGACTATTGGTGAGCAGTTCTTC
13,TRBV29-1,TRBJ2-6,NA,NA,CSVQGSGANVLTF,TGCAGCGTTCAGGGCTCTGGGGCCAACGTCCTGACTTTC
13,TRBV12-3/TRBV12-4,TRBJ1-2,NA,NA,CASSFGAPDGYTF,TGTGCCAGCAGTTTTGGTGCCCCGGATGGCTACACCTTC
16,TRBV24-1,TRBJ2-1,TRBD1,NA,CATSGPGQGVHNEQFF,TGTGCCACCAGTGGGCCGGGACAGGGGGTCCACAATGAGCAGTTCTTC
15,TRBV19,TRBJ1-2,NA,NA,CASSRRSPASYGYTF,TGTGCCAGTAGTCGTCGGTCCCCTGCTAGCTATGGCTACACCTTC
15,TRBV7-2,TRBJ1-6,TRBD1,NA,CASSIQGNYNSPLHF,TGTGCCAGCAGTATACAGGGGAACTATAATTCACCCCTCCACTTT
16,TRBV11-1,TRBJ1-1,NA,NA,CASSDRTEVMNTEAFF,TGTGCCAGCAGCGACCGGACAGAAGTCATGAACACTGAAGCTTTCTTT
17,TRBV7-9,TRBJ1-4,TRBD1,NA,CASSLLGQGRTNEKLFF,TGTGCCAGCAGCTTACTGGGACAGGGACGAACTAATGAAAAACTGTTTTTT
13,TRBV6-5,TRBJ2-3,TRBD2,NA,CASTRGGPDTQYF,TGTGCCAGCACCCGGGGGGGCCCAGATACGCAGTATTTT
13,TRBV9,TRBJ2-5,NA,NA,CASSKGLPETQYF,TGTGCCAGCAGCAAGGGACTTCCAGAGACCCAGTACTTC